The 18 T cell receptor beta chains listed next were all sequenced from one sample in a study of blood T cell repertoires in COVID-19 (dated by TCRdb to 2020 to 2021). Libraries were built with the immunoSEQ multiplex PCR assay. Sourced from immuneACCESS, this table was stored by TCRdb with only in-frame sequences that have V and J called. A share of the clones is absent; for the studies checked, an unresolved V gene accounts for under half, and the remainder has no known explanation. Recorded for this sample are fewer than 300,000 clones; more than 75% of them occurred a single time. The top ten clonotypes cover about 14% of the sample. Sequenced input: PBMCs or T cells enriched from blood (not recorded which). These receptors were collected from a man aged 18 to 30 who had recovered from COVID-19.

The CDR3 reads CASSSLKGAGACSGNTIYF. DNA for the CDR3: TGTGCCAGCAGCTCCCTAAAAGGCGCAGGGGCCTGCTCTGGAAACACCATATATTTT. The chain recombines TRBV7-3 with TRBJ1-3; D possibly corresponds to TRBD1 (6 bases). From germline, CDR1 is SGHTA and CDR2 FQGTGA. The CDR3 covers 19 residues. The germline V and J ends were trimmed by 4 bases and 0 bases, with 22 bases remaining between them.

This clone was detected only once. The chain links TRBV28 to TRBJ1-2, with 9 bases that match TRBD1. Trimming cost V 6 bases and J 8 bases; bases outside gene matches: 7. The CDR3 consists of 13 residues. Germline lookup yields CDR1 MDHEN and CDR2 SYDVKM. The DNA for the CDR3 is TGTGCCAGCAGGGTACAGGGGGCGGAGGGCTACACCTTC. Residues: CASRVQGAEGYTF.

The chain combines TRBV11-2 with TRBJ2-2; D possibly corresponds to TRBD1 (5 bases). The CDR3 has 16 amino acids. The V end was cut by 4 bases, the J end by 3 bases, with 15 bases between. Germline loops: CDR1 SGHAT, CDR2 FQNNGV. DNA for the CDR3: TGTGCCAGCAGCTCTTCCGGCAGGGTGGACACCGGGGAGCTGTTTTTT. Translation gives CASSSSGRVDTGELFF. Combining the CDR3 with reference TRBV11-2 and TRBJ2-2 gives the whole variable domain EAGVAQSPRYKIIEKRQSVAFWCNPISGHATLYWYQQILGQGPKLLIQFQNNGVVDDSQLPKDRFSAERLKGVDSTLKIQPAKLEDSAVYLCASSSSGRVDTGELFFGEGSRLTVL.

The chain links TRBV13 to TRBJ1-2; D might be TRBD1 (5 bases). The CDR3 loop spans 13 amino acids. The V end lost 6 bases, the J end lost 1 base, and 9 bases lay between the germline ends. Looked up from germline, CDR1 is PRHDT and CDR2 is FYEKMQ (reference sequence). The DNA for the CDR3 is TGTGCCAGCAGTACCGGGGGTAACTATGGCTACACCTTC. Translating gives CASSTGGNYGYTF.

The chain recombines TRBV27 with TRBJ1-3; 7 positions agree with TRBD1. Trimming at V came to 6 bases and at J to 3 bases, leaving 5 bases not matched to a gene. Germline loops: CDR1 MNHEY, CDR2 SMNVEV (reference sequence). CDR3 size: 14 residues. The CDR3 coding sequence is TGTGCCAGCAGCCGCACAGGGGTTGGAAACACCATATATTTT. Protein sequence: CASSRTGVGNTIYF.

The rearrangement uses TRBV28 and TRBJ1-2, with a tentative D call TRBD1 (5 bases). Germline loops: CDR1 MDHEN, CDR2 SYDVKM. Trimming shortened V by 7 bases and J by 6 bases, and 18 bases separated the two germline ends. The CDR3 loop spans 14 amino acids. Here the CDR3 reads CASTFGGQSHGYTF. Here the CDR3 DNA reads TGTGCCAGCACTTTTGGTGGACAATCTCATGGCTACACCTTC.

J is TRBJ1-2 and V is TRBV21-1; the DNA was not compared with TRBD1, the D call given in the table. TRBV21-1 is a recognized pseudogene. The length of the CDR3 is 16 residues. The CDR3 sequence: CASSTSPRGGFYGYTF. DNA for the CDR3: TGTGCCAGCAGCACGTCACCTCGTGGGGGCTTCTATGGCTACACCTTC.

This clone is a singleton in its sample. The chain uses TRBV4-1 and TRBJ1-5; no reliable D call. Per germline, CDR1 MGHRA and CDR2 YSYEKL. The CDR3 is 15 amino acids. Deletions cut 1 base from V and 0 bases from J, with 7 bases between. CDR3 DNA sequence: TGCGCCAGCAGCCAAGTAGCGGTTAGCAATCAGCCCCAGCATTTT. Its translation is CASSQVAVSNQPQHF.

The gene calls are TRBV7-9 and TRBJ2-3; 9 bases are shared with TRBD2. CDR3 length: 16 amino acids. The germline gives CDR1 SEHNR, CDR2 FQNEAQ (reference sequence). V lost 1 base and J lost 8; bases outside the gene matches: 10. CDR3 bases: TGTGCCAGCAGCTTAGGGAGCGGGGGGCCCGGGGGTACGCAGTATTTT. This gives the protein CASSLGSGGPGGTQYF.

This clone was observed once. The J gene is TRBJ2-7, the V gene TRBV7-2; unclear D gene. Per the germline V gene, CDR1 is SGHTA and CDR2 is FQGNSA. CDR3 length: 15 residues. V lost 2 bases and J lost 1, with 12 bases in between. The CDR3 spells CASSLSWLNSYEQYF. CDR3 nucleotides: TGTGCCAGCAGCTTAAGTTGGCTTAATTCCTACGAGCAGTACTTC.

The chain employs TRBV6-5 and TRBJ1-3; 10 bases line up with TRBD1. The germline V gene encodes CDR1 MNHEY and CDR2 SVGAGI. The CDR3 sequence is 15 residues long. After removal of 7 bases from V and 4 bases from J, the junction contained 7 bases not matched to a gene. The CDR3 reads CASNPGQGRGNTIYF. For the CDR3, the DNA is TGTGCCAGCAACCCGGGACAGGGGAGAGGAAACACCATATATTTT.

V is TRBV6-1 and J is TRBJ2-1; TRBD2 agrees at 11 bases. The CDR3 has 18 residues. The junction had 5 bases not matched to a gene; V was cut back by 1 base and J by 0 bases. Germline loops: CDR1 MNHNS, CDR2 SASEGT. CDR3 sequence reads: CASSEEGLAVSSYNEQFF. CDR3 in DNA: TGTGCCAGCAGTGAAGAGGGACTAGCGGTAAGCTCCTACAATGAGCAGTTCTTC.

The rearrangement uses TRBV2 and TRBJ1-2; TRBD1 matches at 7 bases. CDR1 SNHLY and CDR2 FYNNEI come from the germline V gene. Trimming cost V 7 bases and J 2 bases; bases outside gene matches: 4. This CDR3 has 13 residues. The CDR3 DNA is TGTGCCAGCACTACAGGGGCGAACTATGGCTACACCTTC. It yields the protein CASTTGANYGYTF.

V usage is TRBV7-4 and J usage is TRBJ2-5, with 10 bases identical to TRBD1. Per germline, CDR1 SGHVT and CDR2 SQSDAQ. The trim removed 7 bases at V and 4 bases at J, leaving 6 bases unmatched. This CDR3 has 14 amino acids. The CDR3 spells CASTPGQGPETQYF. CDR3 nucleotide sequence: TGTGCCAGCACCCCGGGACAGGGGCCAGAGACCCAGTACTTC.

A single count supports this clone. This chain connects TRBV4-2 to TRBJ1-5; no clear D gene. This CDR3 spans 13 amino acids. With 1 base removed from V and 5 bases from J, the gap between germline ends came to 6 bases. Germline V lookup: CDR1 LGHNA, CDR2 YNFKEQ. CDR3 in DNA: TGTGCCAGCAGCCAAGCCAAGCATCAGCCCCAGCATTTT. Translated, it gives CASSQAKHQPQHF.

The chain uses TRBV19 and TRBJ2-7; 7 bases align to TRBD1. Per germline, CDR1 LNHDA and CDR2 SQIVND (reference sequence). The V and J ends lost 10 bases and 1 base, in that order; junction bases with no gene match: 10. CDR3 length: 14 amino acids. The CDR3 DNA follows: TGTGCCAACGCCACCGGGACAGAATCCTACGAGCAGTACTTC. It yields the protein CANATGTESYEQYF.

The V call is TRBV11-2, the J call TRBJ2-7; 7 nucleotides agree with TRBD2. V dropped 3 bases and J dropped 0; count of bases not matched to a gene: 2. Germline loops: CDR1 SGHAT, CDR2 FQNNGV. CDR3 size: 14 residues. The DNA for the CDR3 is TGTGCCAGCAGCTTTGGGGGGGGCTCCTACGAGCAGTACTTC. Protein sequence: CASSFGGGSYEQYF.

The CDR3 nucleotides are TGTGCCAGCAGCCCGCCCCCTCAGGGGATCACTGAAGCTTTCTTT. Its translation: CASSPPPQGITEAFF. The chain uses TRBV11-3 and TRBJ1-1, with a tentative D call TRBD1 (6 bases). Germline-derived CDR1 and CDR2 are SGHNT and YENEEA. Trimming took off 5 bases at V and 4 bases at J, with 17 bases between the two ends. There are 15 residues in the CDR3.